This entry describes one T cell receptor beta chain. Genomic DNA served as template for TCR beta VDJ and CDR3 profiling. One entry per CDR3 protein results from TCRdb running MiXCR on the reads. This repertoire shows some 160,000 distinct CDR3 sequences, less than 60% found once; its top ten account for 3.2%. Patients included in sequencing had previously demonstrated CD8+CD57+ cell expansion by flow cytometry. The data stem from a study of CD8+CD57+ T cells in acquired aplastic anemia. Study as a whole: The study obtained an average of about 3.1 ug of DNA from sorted CD4+ and CD8+ cells.

The sequence came from a human donor with aplastic anemia. The sequencing sample was made of sorted CD4+, CD8+, or CD8+CD57+ T cells (not recorded which) from PBMCs.

CDR3 in DNA: TGTGCCATACGGGACAGCTACGAGCAGTACTTC. Translation gives CAIRDSYEQYF. The rearrangement uses TRBV2 and TRBJ2-7; 7 nucleotides agree with TRBD1. Per the germline V gene, CDR1 is SNHLY and CDR2 is FYNNEI. V was pared by 10 bases and J by 3 bases, with 3 bases of the junction left unmatched. This CDR3 region has 11 residues.